The 27 T cell receptor beta chains below were found in one sample sequenced in a study of early T cells in non-severe SARS-CoV-2 infection. MiXCR was run by TCRdb on the 5' RACE reads, yielding one entry per CDR3 protein. The data contain some 80,000 distinct CDR3 sequences, approximately 14% of them singletons. Sequenced material: whole blood. The receptors were gathered from an adult who was a healthcare worker with PCR-confirmed SARS-CoV-2 infection or an uninfected control (not recorded which).

This rearrangement joins TRBV20-1 to TRBJ1-2; D is undetermined. The V and J ends lost 3 bases and 8 bases respectively, with 10 bases between them. Germline V CDR1 and CDR2: DFQATT, SNEGSKA (reference sequence). There are 11 residues in the CDR3. This chain's CDR3 is CSARAPWGYTF. The CDR3 region has the DNA TGCAGTGCTAGGGCCCCCTGGGGCTACACCTTC.

This chain connects TRBV19 to TRBJ2-1, with TRBD1 matching 8 bases. The CDR3 loop spans 15 amino acids. V dropped 7 bases and J dropped 1; count of bases not matched to a gene: 6. Per the germline V gene, CDR1 is LNHDA and CDR2 is SQIVND (reference sequence). The CDR3 loop is CASNLDRGSYNEQFF. CDR3 nucleotide sequence: TGTGCCAGTAACCTCGACAGGGGATCCTACAATGAGCAGTTCTTC. Together with reference TRBV19 and TRBJ2-1, the CDR3 gives the full variable domain: DGGITQSPKYLFRKEGQNVTLSCEQNLNHDAMYWYRQDPGQGLRLIYYSQIVNDFQKGDIAEGYSVSREKKESFPLTVTSAQKNPTAFYLCASNLDRGSYNEQFFGPGTRLTVL.

This clonotype was seen at least ten times. The chain's CDR3 is CASSSPDSYAEAFF. For the CDR3, the DNA is TGTGCCAGCAGCTCCCCCGACAGTTACGCTGAAGCTTTCTTT. The V and J genes are TRBV7-2 and TRBJ1-1; D might be TRBD1 (5 bases). The length of the CDR3 is 14 residues. Trimming left V 4 bases short and J 6 bases short, with 15 bases between. Germline CDR1 reads SGHTA; CDR2 reads FQGNSA.

This clonotype showed up many times. The chain uses TRBV20-1 and TRBJ1-1; tentative D call: TRBD1 (5 bases). V lost 6 bases, J lost 0 bases, and 11 bases lay in between. Germline V gene lookup returns CDR1 DFQATT and CDR2 SNEGSKA (reference sequence). This CDR3 has 13 residues. CDR3: CSAARQMNTEAFF. The CDR3 nucleotides read TGCAGTGCCGCACGACAGATGAACACTGAAGCTTTCTTT.

In this sample, this clonotype turned up a few times. V usage is TRBV9 and J usage is TRBJ2-7; 8 nucleotides align to TRBD1. CDR1 SGDLS and CDR2 YYNGEE come from the germline V gene. V shed 0 bases and J 6 bases; nucleotides not matched to a gene: 8. The CDR3 extends over 15 amino acids. The CDR3 DNA reads as TGTGCCAGCAGCGTAGCGGGGGACAGGTATGGCGAGCAGTACTTC. Its protein is CASSVAGDRYGEQYF.

The V call is TRBV28, the J call TRBJ1-1; possible D gene TRBD1, 5 bases. V was pared by 5 bases and J by 0 bases, with 10 bases between. CDR3 size: 14 residues. The germline gives CDR1 MDHEN, CDR2 SYDVKM. The CDR3 reads CASSPLGLNTEAFF. DNA for the CDR3: TGTGCCAGCAGTCCCCTGGGGCTGAACACTGAAGCTTTCTTT. The complete variable domain, with remaining parts taken from reference TRBV28 and TRBJ1-1, reads DVKVTQSSRYLVKRTGEKVFLECVQDMDHENMFWYRQDPGLGLRLIYFSYDVKMKEKGDIPEGYSVSREKKERFSLILESASTNQTSMYLCASSPLGLNTEAFFGQGTRLTVV.

This clonotype was picked up many times. The chain couples TRBV6-2 or TRBV6-3 to TRBJ1-6; 12 bases match TRBD1. Germline V gene lookup returns CDR1 MNHEY and CDR2 SVGEGT. V lost 6 bases, J lost 7 bases, and 4 bases stayed unmatched. The CDR3 spans 15 residues. The CDR3 protein is CASRGTGGGNSPLHF. DNA of the CDR3: TGTGCCAGCAGGGGGACAGGGGGCGGAAATTCACCCCTCCACTTT.

The rearrangement links TRBV7-9 to TRBJ1-1; no clear D gene. The CDR3 is 13 residues long. Trimming shortened V by 5 bases and J by 0 bases, and 7 bases separated the two germline ends. Germline loops: CDR1 SEHNR, CDR2 FQNEAQ (reference sequence). CDR3 nucleotide sequence: TGTGCCAGCAGCGCCCTAGTGAACACTGAAGCTTTCTTT. This gives the protein CASSALVNTEAFF.

This clonotype has only a few counts. The chain joins TRBV20-1 to TRBJ2-1, with 9 bases identical to TRBD2. The germline V gene has CDR1 DFQATT and CDR2 SNEGSKA (reference sequence). Trimming cost V 6 bases and J 5 bases; bases outside gene matches: 8. CDR3 size: 14 residues. The CDR3 loop reads CSATPPSGNNEQFF. CDR3 DNA sequence: TGCAGTGCCACTCCGCCTAGCGGGAACAATGAGCAGTTCTTC.

This clonotype has only a few counts. V gene TRBV7-9 combines with J gene TRBJ2-7, with D perhaps matching TRBD1 (6 bases). The V gene's germline CDR1 is SEHNR and CDR2 FQNEAQ (reference sequence). This CDR3 has 15 residues. V gave up 5 bases and J gave up 3 bases, with 17 bases separating them. The CDR3 DNA follows: TGTGCCAGCAGCCCAGGGGTTGGCAGTCTCTACGAGCAGTACTTC. Protein sequence: CASSPGVGSLYEQYF.

The table lists this clonotype with many counts. This chain links TRBV11-2 with TRBJ2-1; the D gene could be TRBD1 or TRBD2 (5 bases each). The CDR3 covers 13 residues. Trimming left V 8 bases short and J 8 bases short, with 16 bases between. Germline assignment: CDR1 SGHAT and CDR2 FQNNGV. CDR3 sequence: CASRWDAGDEQFF. The CDR3 bases are TGTGCCAGCCGGTGGGACGCGGGCGATGAGCAGTTCTTC.

This clonotype was detected many times. The V gene is TRBV20-1, the J gene TRBJ2-1; TRBD2 agrees at 8 bases. V lost 3 bases, J lost 3 bases, and 4 bases stayed unmatched. In germline, CDR1 is DFQATT, CDR2 SNEGSKA (reference sequence). The CDR3 covers 14 residues. As DNA, the CDR3 is TGCAGTGCTAGCCCCGGGACTAGCTACAATGAGCAGTTCTTC. Translation gives CSASPGTSYNEQFF.

This clonotype has a count of ten or more. This chain joins TRBV5-1 and TRBJ1-5, with TRBD1 matching over 7 bases. Trimming cost V 4 bases and J 3 bases; bases outside gene matches: 10. In germline, CDR1 is SGHRS, CDR2 YFSETQ. CDR3 length equals 16 residues. This CDR3 reads CASSPEGGQLNQPQHF. The CDR3 DNA reads as TGCGCCAGCAGCCCCGAGGGGGGACAGCTCAATCAGCCCCAGCATTTT. Full variable domain (outside the CDR3, taken from reference TRBV5-1 and TRBJ1-5): KAGVTQTPRYLIKTRGQQVTLSCSPISGHRSVSWYQQTPGQGLQFLFEYFSETQRNKGNFPGRFSGRQFSNSRSEMNVSTLELGDSALYLCASSPEGGQLNQPQHFGDGTRLSIL.

This clonotype was counted a few times. The chain employs TRBV7-2 and TRBJ2-1, with 8 bases lining up with TRBD2. With 1 base clipped from V and 3 bases from J, the junction kept 8 bases outside the gene matches. The CDR3 length is 17 residues. Germline V gene data show CDR1 as SGHTA and CDR2 as FQGNSA. As DNA, the CDR3 is TGTGCCAGCAGCTTAGTTATAGCGGGGCACGTCTACAATGAGCAGTTCTTC. This encodes CASSLVIAGHVYNEQFF.

The rearrangement links TRBV5-4 to TRBJ2-3; tentative D call: TRBD2 (6 bases). With 0 bases removed from V and 3 bases from J, the gap between germline ends came to 11 bases. The germline CDR1 and CDR2 sequences are SGHNT and YYREEE (reference sequence). The CDR3 contains 15 residues. CDR3 nucleotides: TGTGCCAGCAGCTTGGGACTAGGGGCGACAGATACGCAGTATTTT. It encodes CASSLGLGATDTQYF.

This clonotype was seen more than once but under ten times. The J gene is TRBJ1-1, the V gene TRBV5-4; tentative D call: TRBD1 (6 bases). Trimming cost V 3 bases and J 0 bases, with 18 bases left between them. Per germline, CDR1 SGHNT and CDR2 YYREEE (reference sequence). The CDR3 length is 17 residues. The CDR3 loop is CASSSRARTDMNTEAFF. The CDR3 nucleotides are TGTGCCAGCAGCTCTAGGGCACGGACAGATATGAACACTGAAGCTTTCTTT.

This chain uses TRBV5-6 with TRBJ1-4; 7 bases agree with TRBD1. CDR3 length: 15 amino acids. Trimming cost V 2 bases and J 7 bases; bases outside gene matches: 8. CDR1 and CDR2 from the germline V gene are SGHDT and YYEEEE. The CDR3 nucleotides read TGTGCCAGCAGCTTCCGGGACAGTCCCTTTGAAAAACTGTTTTTT. Protein product: CASSFRDSPFEKLFF. Together with reference TRBV5-6 and TRBJ1-4, the CDR3 gives the full variable domain: DAGVTQSPTHLIKTRGQQVTLRCSPKSGHDTVSWYQQALGQGPQFIFQYYEEEERQRGNFPDRFSGHQFPNYSSELNVNALLLGDSALYLCASSFRDSPFEKLFFGSGTQLSVL.

The sample holds many counts of this clonotype. The rearrangement joins TRBV7-8 to TRBJ1-1, with unresolved D. V lost 5 bases to trimming and J lost 1 base, with 8 bases between them. The CDR3 sequence is 13 residues long. Germline CDR1 SGHVS, CDR2 FQNEAQ. The CDR3 coding sequence is TGTGCCAGCAGCATAGGACGGAACACTGAAGCTTTCTTT. It is translated as CASSIGRNTEAFF. Combining the CDR3 with reference TRBV7-8 and TRBJ1-1 gives the whole variable domain GAGVSQSPRYKVAKRGQDVALRCDPISGHVSLFWYQQALGQGPEFLTYFQNEAQLDKSGLPSDRFFAERPEGSVSTLKIQRTQQEDSAVYLCASSIGRNTEAFFGQGTRLTVV.

This clonotype was seen repeatedly, ten times or more. The chain uses TRBV6-2 or TRBV6-3 and TRBJ1-2, with D unclear. With 2 bases removed from V and 7 bases from J, the gap between germline ends came to 8 bases. The CDR3 is made up of 12 amino acids. Germline V gene data show CDR1 as MNHEY and CDR2 as SVGEGT. CDR3: CASSYLRSGYTF. CDR3 sequence (DNA): TGTGCCAGCAGTTACCTACGGTCTGGCTACACCTTC.

V is TRBV11-2 and J is TRBJ2-3; 8 nucleotides align to TRBD2. The V gene's germline CDR1 is SGHAT and CDR2 FQNNGV. V shed 1 base and J 4 bases; nucleotides not matched to a gene: 7. CDR3 size: 16 residues. CDR3 residues: CASSLGVAGSSDTQYF. Written as DNA, the CDR3 is TGTGCCAGCAGCTTAGGAGTAGCGGGGTCCTCAGATACGCAGTATTTT.

Comments on this clonotype: A much larger clone lies one base from this, so it may be a read error. The chain combines TRBV18 with TRBJ2-2; D is perhaps TRBD2 (5 bases). CDR1 is KGHSH, CDR2 LQKENI, per germline. This CDR3 spans 14 amino acids. DNA for the CDR3: TGTGCCCGCTCACCAGAGGGTATCACCGGGGAGCTGTTTTTT. Translated: CARSPEGITGELFF.

The J gene is TRBJ2-7, the V gene TRBV12-3 or TRBV12-4; TRBD2 is a possible D gene (6 bases). The CDR3 loop spans 15 amino acids. V lost 2 bases to trimming and J lost 0 bases, with 11 bases between them. CDR3 sequence: CASSLLRRGSYEQYF. The CDR3 coding sequence is TGTGCCAGCAGTTTATTGCGGAGGGGCTCCTACGAGCAGTACTTC.

This clonotype was seen many times. The gene calls are TRBV20-1 and TRBJ2-7, with TRBD1 identical over 9 bases. Trimming removed 6 bases from V and 2 bases from J; junction bases left unmatched: 5. The CDR3 has 13 residues. Germline CDR1 DFQATT, CDR2 SNEGSKA (reference sequence). This CDR3 reads CSATTGGPYEQYF. The CDR3 DNA is TGCAGTGCGACGACAGGGGGTCCCTACGAGCAGTACTTC.

The table lists this clonotype with many counts. The rearrangement uses TRBV11-2 and TRBJ2-2; maybe TRBD1 (6 bases). The CDR3 consists of 15 residues. Germline V gives CDR1 SGHAT, CDR2 FQNNGV. V was shortened by 2 bases and J by 6 bases, with 13 bases between the two germline ends. The CDR3 nucleotides read TGTGCCAGCAGCTTAAGACCTCAGGGGCCCGGGGAGCTGTTTTTT. Amino acids: CASSLRPQGPGELFF. Looking up the rest from reference TRBV11-2 and TRBJ2-2 gives the full variable domain: EAGVAQSPRYKIIEKRQSVAFWCNPISGHATLYWYQQILGQGPKLLIQFQNNGVVDDSQLPKDRFSAERLKGVDSTLKIQPAKLEDSAVYLCASSLRPQGPGELFFGEGSRLTVL.

The gene calls are TRBV20-1 and TRBJ2-7; D is unresolved. V was trimmed by 7 bases and J by 0 bases, leaving 10 bases between them. The V gene's germline CDR1 is DFQATT and CDR2 SNEGSKA (reference sequence). The CDR3 extends over 12 amino acids. CDR3 sequence: CSVGLNSYEQYF. DNA for the CDR3: TGCAGTGTCGGCCTAAACTCCTACGAGCAGTACTTC.

This clonotype was observed many times. The chain carries TRBV7-2 and TRBJ2-5, with a tentative D call TRBD1 (6 bases). Trimming removed 8 bases at V and 1 base at J, with 11 bases between. CDR3 size: 13 residues. Germline loops: CDR1 SGHTA, CDR2 FQGNSA. In DNA form, the CDR3 reads TGTGCCAGCGGTCGACAGGTCCAAGAGACCCAGTACTTC. As protein: CASGRQVQETQYF.

This clonotype has a count of ten or more. In DNA form, the CDR3 reads TGTGCCAGCAGCTTAGGCCCGGCTAGCGGGGCCTCCTACGAGCAGTACTTC. This encodes CASSLGPASGASYEQYF. The V gene is TRBV11-2, the J gene TRBJ2-7; 9 nucleotides align to TRBD2. Germline loops: CDR1 SGHAT, CDR2 FQNNGV. The CDR3 spans 17 residues. V lost 1 base and J lost 0; bases outside the gene matches: 7. The variable domain in full, with the rest retrieved from reference TRBV11-2 and TRBJ2-7, is EAGVAQSPRYKIIEKRQSVAFWCNPISGHATLYWYQQILGQGPKLLIQFQNNGVVDDSQLPKDRFSAERLKGVDSTLKIQPAKLEDSAVYLCASSLGPASGASYEQYFGPGTRLTVT.